This T cell receptor (beta chain) was sequenced for a study of identical twins. From the 5' RACE reads, TCRdb called clonotypes with MiXCR, one entry per CDR3 protein. The sample contains hundreds of thousands of distinct CDR3 sequences, 8.6% of which appear only once. This CDR3 region has 14 residues. V lost 6 bases and J lost 0; bases outside the gene matches: 0. From germline, CDR1 is MNHNS and CDR2 SASEGT. The same data also contributed to another study, on yellow fever vaccine responses in identical twins.

V usage is TRBV6-1 and J usage is TRBJ2-2, with TRBD2 matching 8 bases. The origin of this receptor is a woman aged 18-29 years in good health. The sequenced sample consisted of PBMCs. CDR3 residues: CASRGLANTGELFF. CDR3 sequence (DNA): TGTGCCAGCAGGGGACTAGCGAACACCGGGGAGCTGTTTTTT.